The 13 T cell receptor beta chains reported below all come from one sample, sequenced in a study of cytomegalovirus exposure and HLA in healthy donors. Use of 60 Vbeta and 13 Jbeta primers characterized the PCR. Profiled with immunoSEQ multiplex PCR; TCRdb holds only in-frame clones, not every one. The sample has fewer than 250,000 clones, more than 75% seen once. Sequenced: PBMCs. Source of these receptors: a man aged 40-55 years in good health and CMV-seropositive.

The chain recombines TRBV5-4 with TRBJ2-3, with a possible D match to TRBD1 (6 bases). This CDR3 has 15 amino acids. V gave up 6 bases and J gave up 0 bases, with 14 bases separating them. Per germline, CDR1 SGHNT and CDR2 YYREEE (reference sequence). CDR3 DNA: TGTGCCAGCACCCTGGGGGCAACCAGCACAGATACGCAGTATTTT. Its protein product is CASTLGATSTDTQYF.

The chain combines TRBV6-5 with TRBJ2-4; D not resolved. V was shortened by 1 base and J by 1 base, with 11 bases between the two germline ends. CDR1 and CDR2 from the germline V gene are MNHEY and SVGAGI. This CDR3 spans 16 amino acids. CDR3 sequence reads: CASSYFGPRAKNIQYF. CDR3 nucleotide sequence: TGTGCCAGCAGTTACTTCGGTCCTAGGGCCAAAAACATTCAGTACTTC.

The chain combines TRBV2 with TRBJ2-5; TRBD2 agrees at 9 bases. Germline V lookup: CDR1 SNHLY, CDR2 FYNNEI. The CDR3 length is 16 residues. The J segment lost 5 bases and the V segment lost 8 bases, leaving 15 bases of the junction unmatched. The CDR3 loop reads CASDSWAGGFRETQYF. CDR3 in DNA: TGTGCCAGCGACTCGTGGGCGGGGGGGTTTCGGGAGACCCAGTACTTC.

This rearrangement joins TRBV9 to TRBJ2-7; TRBD2 matches 10 bases. The CDR3 length is 16 residues. Trimming at V came to 2 bases and at J to 0 bases, leaving 5 bases not matched to a gene. Germline CDR1 is SGDLS and CDR2 is YYNGEE. The CDR3, as DNA: TGTGCCAGCAGCGTGCAAGCGGGAGGGTCCTCCTACGAGCAGTACTTC. Its protein is CASSVQAGGSSYEQYF. The entire variable domain, with the rest obtained from reference TRBV9 and TRBJ2-7, is as follows: DSGVTQTPKHLITATGQRVTLRCSPRSGDLSVYWYQQSLDQGLQFLIQYYNGEERAKGNILERFSAQQFPDLHSELNLSSLELGDSALYFCASSVQAGGSSYEQYFGPGTRLTVT.

The gene calls are TRBV25-1 and TRBJ1-2; D is possibly TRBD1 (5 bases). V lost 1 base, J lost 6 bases, and 6 bases lay in between. CDR3 size: 12 residues. The germline CDR1 and CDR2 sequences are MGHDK and SYGVNS. The CDR3 nucleotides are TGTGCCAGCAGTGAATCGGGGGATGGCTACACCTTC. This encodes CASSESGDGYTF.

Here the CDR3 DNA reads TGTGCCAGTAGCCCCCCGCTCGACAGGCTCAATTCACCCCTCCACTTT. Translating it yields CASSPPLDRLNSPLHF. V and J are TRBV19 and TRBJ1-6; maybe TRBD1 (6 bases). CDR1 is LNHDA and CDR2 is SQIVND in the germline V gene (reference sequence). The CDR3 is 16 residues long. The V end was cut by 6 bases, the J end by 7 bases, with 19 bases between.

V is TRBV5-8 and J is TRBJ2-1, with D maybe TRBD2 (5 bases). This CDR3 comprises 12 residues. Deletions cut 4 bases from V and 8 bases from J, with 10 bases between. CDR1 is SGHTS, CDR2 YDEGEE, per germline. The chain's CDR3 is CASSGSSYEQFF. In nucleotides, the CDR3 is TGTGCCAGCAGCGGGAGTAGCTATGAGCAGTTCTTC.

The CDR3 here is CASSMGRDREGLFSTGELFF. The CDR3 DNA sequence: TGTGCCAGTAGTATGGGCCGGGATCGGGAGGGCCTATTTAGCACCGGGGAGCTGTTTTTT. The chain combines TRBV19 with TRBJ2-2; 8 bases line up with TRBD2. Germline V lookup: CDR1 LNHDA, CDR2 SQIVND (reference sequence). V lost 3 bases to trimming and J lost 4 bases; unmatched junction nucleotides: 19. The CDR3 has 20 residues.

The chain combines TRBV7-2 with TRBJ2-7; 9 bases map to TRBD1. Germline values: CDR1 SGHTA, CDR2 FQGNSA. CDR3 length equals 15 residues. V lost 1 base and J lost 3; bases outside the gene matches: 4. The CDR3 DNA sequence: TGTGCCAGCAGCTTAGAAGGGACAGGGTTCTACGAGCAGTACTTC. As protein: CASSLEGTGFYEQYF.

The gene calls are TRBV11-3 and TRBJ2-5, with TRBD1 matching 7 bases. V shed 0 bases, J shed 3 bases, and the junction held 10 bases outside the gene matches. CDR1 is SGHNT, CDR2 YENEEA, per germline. The CDR3 totals 17 residues. CDR3 DNA sequence: TGTGCCAGCAGCTTAGAATACAGGACAGGAACTAAAGAGACCCAGTACTTC. This sequence encodes CASSLEYRTGTKETQYF. The variable domain in full, completed from reference TRBV11-3 and TRBJ2-5, reads EAGVVQSPRYKIIEKKQPVAFWCNPISGHNTLYWYLQNLGQGPELLIRYENEEAVDDSQLPKDRFSAERLKGVDSTLKIQPAELGDSAVYLCASSLEYRTGTKETQYFGPGTRLLVL.

In its sample, this clone was seen a few times. The genes are TRBV5-4 and TRBJ1-4; unclear D gene. The germline V gene has CDR1 SGHNT and CDR2 YYREEE (reference sequence). The CDR3 contains 15 residues. Trimming left V 3 bases short and J 5 bases short, with 14 bases between. In nucleotides, the CDR3 is TGTGCCAGCAGCTCCACGGCGGGTGGGAATGAAAAACTGTTTTTT. Protein sequence: CASSSTAGGNEKLFF.

This chain links TRBV10-3 with TRBJ2-5, with TRBD2 identical over 8 bases. The J call may be wrong; the DNA end is better matched by TRBJ2-7. CDR1 and CDR2 (germline): ENHRY, SYGVKD. The CDR3 contains 13 residues. The DNA of the CDR3 is TGTGCCATCAGTGGCGGGGGGCCCTACGAGCAGTACTTC. It yields the protein CAISGGGPYEQYF.

The chain recombines TRBV5-5 with TRBJ2-3; 12 bases are a match to TRBD2. The CDR3 is 16 residues long. V trimming: 4 bases; J trimming: 5 bases; junction bases outside the gene matches: 8. Per germline, CDR1 SGHKS and CDR2 YYEKEE (reference sequence). Here the CDR3 DNA reads TGTGCCAGCAGCCTGAGGACTAGCGGGGAGGTAGATACGCAGTATTTT. This translates into CASSLRTSGEVDTQYF.